Listed here are 16 T cell receptor beta chains from one sample, sequenced in a study of control samples from healthy donors and cancer patients (TCRdb year 2020). The library was produced with the immunoSEQ multiplex PCR assay. TCRdb re-hosts the immuneACCESS table, in-frame sequences only. Its copies lack some clones; in the studies checked, an unresolved V gene accounts for under half of them, and the cause for the rest is not known. A total of some 99,000 clones appear in this sample, over 75% of them only once. Roughly 4.5% of the sample is taken by the ten largest. Sequencing was done on a sample of blood. These TCRs come from a human donor in good health. The donor label of this sample is uncertain.

V gene TRBV21-1 combines with J gene TRBJ1-2. TRBV21-1 is reported as a pseudogene. The CDR3 is 14 residues long. The CDR3 loop is CASILDGFVYGYTF. DNA of the CDR3: TGTGCCAGCATCCTGGACGGGTTCGTCTATGGCTACACCTTC.

The chain has TRBV7-2 and TRBJ1-4, with 8 bases that match TRBD1. Germline-derived CDR1 and CDR2 are SGHTA and FQGNSA. This CDR3 has 15 residues. Trimming at V came to 1 base and at J to 4 bases, leaving 2 bases not matched to a gene. The CDR3 loop is CASSLGQGFNEKLFF. The CDR3 coding sequence is TGTGCCAGCAGCTTAGGACAGGGGTTTAATGAAAAACTGTTTTTT.

In DNA, the CDR3 is TGTGCCAGCAACCGTCAGGGTGCCCTATCGCGTTATGGCTACACCTTC. This encodes CASNRQGALSRYGYTF. V usage is TRBV5-6 and J usage is TRBJ1-2; D might be TRBD1 (5 bases). V shed 6 bases and J shed 5 bases, with 23 bases lying between them. The CDR3 length is 16 residues. Germline values: CDR1 SGHDT, CDR2 YYEEEE.

The genes are TRBV7-6 and TRBJ1-1; D gene uncertain. This CDR3 spans 15 amino acids. The germline gives CDR1 SGHVS, CDR2 FNYEAQ. V lost 1 base and J 2 bases, leaving 11 bases between the germline ends. CDR3 residues: CASSLEMRLNTEAFF. In DNA, the CDR3 is TGTGCCAGCAGCTTAGAAATGAGGCTCAACACTGAAGCTTTCTTT.

The genes are TRBV5-4 and TRBJ2-3; 8 bases align to TRBD2. The CDR3 loop spans 16 amino acids. Germline CDR1 is SGHNT and CDR2 is YYREEE (reference sequence). The V gene end was trimmed by 3 bases and the J gene end by 5 bases; junction bases not matched to a gene: 11. The CDR3 DNA reads TGTGCCAGCAGCTCCCGGGAGGGGGGGGCCGGAGATACGCAGTATTTT. Its translation is CASSSREGGAGDTQYF.

The chain couples TRBV7-3 to TRBJ2-1, with a possible D match to TRBD1 (6 bases). Germline V gene lookup returns CDR1 SGHTA and CDR2 FQGTGA. The V and J ends lost 5 bases and 10 bases respectively, with 18 bases between them. This CDR3 has 14 residues. The CDR3 DNA reads TGTGCCAGCAGCATAAAAGTAACGACAGGAGAGCAGTTCTTC. It codes for CASSIKVTTGEQFF.

The genes are TRBV10-2 and TRBJ2-2; D is undetermined. Trimming removed 4 bases at V and 3 bases at J, with 9 bases between. Germline CDR1 is WSHSY and CDR2 is SAAADI. The CDR3 runs 14 residues. CDR3: CASSGNSYTGELFF. The CDR3 DNA reads TGCGCCAGCAGTGGAAACAGCTACACCGGGGAGCTGTTTTTT.

This chain uses TRBV19 with TRBJ2-7; TRBD2 is a possible D gene (6 bases). Trimming shortened V by 3 bases and J by 0 bases, and 12 bases separated the two germline ends. Germline V gives CDR1 LNHDA, CDR2 SQIVND (reference sequence). CDR3 size: 15 residues. CDR3 bases: TGTGCCAGTAGTATCCAGCTGGGGGGCTCCTACGAGCAGTACTTC. Protein sequence: CASSIQLGGSYEQYF. The full variable domain, its missing parts supplied by reference TRBV19 and TRBJ2-7, is DGGITQSPKYLFRKEGQNVTLSCEQNLNHDAMYWYRQDPGQGLRLIYYSQIVNDFQKGDIAEGYSVSREKKESFPLTVTSAQKNPTAFYLCASSIQLGGSYEQYFGPGTRLTVT.

The gene calls are TRBV7-2 and TRBJ1-1, with TRBD1 matching 7 bases. CDR1 and CDR2 (germline): SGHTA, FQGNSA. The CDR3 runs to 15 residues. Trimming took 4 bases from V and 0 from J; bases not matched to a gene: 5. CDR3 sequence (DNA): TGTGCCAGCAGCTCTATGACAGGGATGAACACTGAAGCTTTCTTT. Its protein product is CASSSMTGMNTEAFF.

The chain carries TRBV5-1 and TRBJ1-1; possible D gene TRBD1, 6 bases. Germline CDR1 is SGHRS and CDR2 is YFSETQ. Trimming cost V 7 bases and J 5 bases, with 18 bases left between them. The CDR3 runs to 14 residues. The CDR3 protein is CASHTGSMGTEAFF. DNA of the CDR3: TGCGCCAGCCACACAGGGTCAATGGGAACTGAAGCTTTCTTT.

The chain uses TRBV11-3 and TRBJ2-7; 7 nucleotides align to TRBD2. Germline assignment: CDR1 SGHNT and CDR2 YENEEA. Trimming cost V 1 base and J 6 bases; bases outside gene matches: 3. CDR3 length: 13 amino acids. The CDR3 is CASSLAGGSEQYF. The CDR3 region has the DNA TGTGCCAGCAGCTTAGCTGGCGGGAGCGAGCAGTACTTC.

The chain recombines TRBV5-5 with TRBJ1-6; possibly TRBD1 for D (5 bases). Trimming removed 0 bases from V and 5 bases from J, with 9 bases in between. Per germline, CDR1 SGHKS and CDR2 YYEKEE (reference sequence). This CDR3 spans 15 amino acids. The CDR3 DNA is TGTGCCAGCAGCTTGGTCGGGGGGGATAATTCACCCCTCCACTTT. As protein: CASSLVGGDNSPLHF.

The CDR3 is CAWRVLGQGSDTQYF. In DNA form, the CDR3 reads TGTGCCTGGAGGGTTTTGGGACAGGGGTCGGATACGCAGTATTTT. The chain uses TRBV30 and TRBJ2-3; 10 bases are shared with TRBD1. In germline, CDR1 is GTSNPN, CDR2 SVGIG (reference sequence). Germline trimming cut 3 bases from V and 6 bases from J; bases unmatched to any gene: 9. The CDR3 covers 15 residues.

Here the CDR3 DNA reads TGTGCCAGCAGCGTAGCCTTTAGCACAGATACGCAGTATTTT. It is translated as CASSVAFSTDTQYF. The V call is TRBV9, the J call TRBJ2-3; no reliable D call. V lost 0 bases and J 0 bases, leaving 5 bases between the germline ends. Germline values: CDR1 SGDLS, CDR2 YYNGEE. The CDR3 extends over 14 amino acids.

The chain carries TRBV4-1 and TRBJ2-5; the match to TRBD2 covers 12 bases. The germline CDR1 and CDR2 sequences are MGHRA and YSYEKL. The CDR3 runs to 17 residues. V trimming: 0 bases; J trimming: 4 bases; junction bases outside the gene matches: 6. The CDR3: CASSQDFLAGGRETQYF. The CDR3 coding sequence is TGCGCCAGCAGCCAAGACTTCCTAGCGGGGGGGAGAGAGACCCAGTACTTC.

The chain employs TRBV12-3 or TRBV12-4 and TRBJ1-2; 9 bases are shared with TRBD1. The V and J ends lost 7 bases and 8 bases, in that order; junction bases with no gene match: 8. The CDR3 has 13 residues. CDR3 protein: CASTYGTGQGYTF. The CDR3 DNA is TGTGCCAGCACCTACGGGACAGGGCAAGGCTACACCTTC.